The 9 T cell receptor beta chains reported below all come from one sample, sequenced in a study of response to subunit inactivated influenza vaccine. TCRdb passed the RT-PCR reads through MiXCR, listing each CDR3 protein once. The sample consists of about 520,000 distinct CDR3 sequences, 25% of them appearing once. The sample here was CD4+ T cells sorted from PBMCs, taken 4 to 6 days after vaccination. The receptors shown here come from a man aged 45-65 years who received an inactivated influenza vaccine.

The rearrangement joins TRBV4-2 to TRBJ2-5; a possible D gene is TRBD1 (6 bases). The germline CDR1 and CDR2 sequences are LGHNA and YNFKEQ. This CDR3 comprises 13 residues. V was shortened by 2 bases and J by 4 bases, with 8 bases between the two germline ends. Here the CDR3 reads CASSQKGGETQYF. CDR3 in DNA: TGTGCCAGCAGCCAAAAAGGGGGAGAGACCCAGTACTTC.

This clonotype is a singleton in its sample. CDR3 loop: CASSPGAANTGELFF. CDR3 coding DNA: TGTGCCAGCTCACCAGGGGCAGCAAACACCGGGGAGCTGTTTTTT. This chain connects TRBV18 to TRBJ2-2; maybe TRBD1 (5 bases). CDR1 KGHSH and CDR2 LQKENI come from the germline V gene. Between the trimmed V and J ends, which lost 2 bases and 2 bases, there was a span of 9 bases. The CDR3 length is 15 residues.

This clonotype appeared many times. The chain employs TRBV12-3 or TRBV12-4 and TRBJ2-7, with D possibly matching TRBD2 (5 bases). This CDR3 contains 14 residues. Trimming pared 4 bases from V and 8 bases from J, leaving 18 bases between. The CDR3 DNA follows: TGTGCCAGCAGTTCCTTCCAGATGAGGGATCAGCAGTACTTC. Protein: CASSSFQMRDQQYF.

There are a few counts of this clonotype. V and J are TRBV5-1 and TRBJ1-1; 10 positions match TRBD1. The CDR3 covers 15 residues. V shed 3 bases and J 4 bases; nucleotides not matched to a gene: 6. Germline V gene lookup returns CDR1 SGHRS and CDR2 YFSETQ. CDR3 coding DNA: TGCGCCAGCAGCTCTTCCGGGACAGGGGTCACTGAAGCTTTCTTT. Amino acids: CASSSSGTGVTEAFF.

The chain has TRBV29-1 and TRBJ1-1, with D possibly matching TRBD1 (5 bases). Germline V gene sequence: CDR1 SQVTM, CDR2 ANQGSEA. V was clipped by 4 bases and J by 6 bases, with 9 bases between them. The CDR3 has 11 residues. The CDR3 region is CSVGGIPEAFF. CDR3 sequence (DNA): TGCAGCGTTGGGGGGATCCCTGAAGCTTTCTTT.

The chain joins TRBV9 to TRBJ1-2; D perhaps matches TRBD1 (5 bases). This CDR3 is built from 16 residues. From germline, CDR1 is SGDLS and CDR2 YYNGEE. V was pared by 0 bases and J by 5 bases, with 17 bases between. CDR3 nucleotide sequence: TGTGCCAGCAGCGTAGGTGGGGGACTCGTTTCATATGGCTACACCTTC. Its translation: CASSVGGGLVSYGYTF. The variable domain in full, with the rest retrieved from reference TRBV9 and TRBJ1-2, is DSGVTQTPKHLITATGQRVTLRCSPRSGDLSVYWYQQSLDQGLQFLIQYYNGEERAKGNILERFSAQQFPDLHSELNLSSLELGDSALYFCASSVGGGLVSYGYTFGSGTRLTVV.

This clonotype is a singleton in its sample. The V call is TRBV12-3 or TRBV12-4, the J call TRBJ1-5; TRBD1 aligns across 8 bases. V shed 4 bases, J shed 7 bases, and the junction held 12 bases outside the gene matches. This CDR3 comprises 16 residues. This CDR3 reads CASSYLPSGGRQPQHF. DNA of the CDR3: TGTGCCAGCAGTTATCTTCCCTCAGGGGGCAGGCAGCCCCAGCATTTT.

This clonotype has a handful of counts. The gene calls are TRBV3-1 and TRBJ2-7, with 7 bases identical to TRBD2. Germline V gene data show CDR1 as LGHDT and CDR2 as YNNKEL (reference sequence). The CDR3 contains 15 residues. V trimming: 0 bases; J trimming: 6 bases; junction bases outside the gene matches: 8. The CDR3 reads CASSQDGLVRSEQYF. CDR3 coding DNA: TGTGCCAGCAGCCAAGACGGACTAGTGAGATCCGAGCAGTACTTC.

A few counts support this clonotype. The rearrangement uses TRBV12-3 or TRBV12-4 and TRBJ1-4; D call uncertain. This CDR3 comprises 14 residues. The ends were cut back, 1 base at V and 10 bases at J, with 13 bases in the middle. The CDR3 DNA follows: TGTGCCAGCAGTTTAGACAGTTATCGCGGAAAACTGTTTTTT. Translated, it gives CASSLDSYRGKLFF.